This record concerns one T cell receptor (beta chain) sequence. The data were produced by immunoSEQ multiplex PCR, yet TCRdb's version contains in-frame clones alone and is incomplete. The sample holds around 35,000 clones, over 75% seen once. This sample is drawn from a study of T cell changes during pregnancy in multiple sclerosis. The CDR3 extends over 14 amino acids. Trimming took off 1 base at V and 4 bases at J, with 10 bases between the two ends. Germline V gene lookup returns CDR1 LNHDA and CDR2 SQIVND (reference sequence). This receptor was obtained from a female donor with multiple sclerosis, enrolled in a pregnancy study. The gene calls are TRBV19 and TRBJ1-1; the D gene is possibly TRBD1 (5 bases). This specimen was CD8+ T cells from peripheral blood mononuclear cells, taken before pregnancy. CDR3 nucleotides: TGTGCCAGTAGTATAGGGTGGGGGGGCACTGAAGCTTTCTTT. Translated: CASSIGWGGTEAFF.